This record looks at one TCR beta chain sequence and its context. Its target is not known. This sample is drawn from a study of T cell repertoires in cytomegalovirus infection. For the study at large: CMV epitopes, recently identified HLA-C-restricted and well-studied HLA-B-restricted, were used. CMV infection plus the matching HLA type was flagged by public TCR beta signatures. Study-wide points: The ex vivo response was dominated by HLA-C-restricted CMV-specific TCR beta clonotypes. Cumulative public TCR beta family frequency identified carriers of CMV plus the relevant HLA.

TCRdb itself ran the reads through MiXCR, one entry per CDR3 protein. The repertoire holds 450,000 to 600,000 distinct CDR3 sequences, with more than 30% as singletons. Trimming pared 4 bases from V and 0 bases from J, leaving 7 bases between. The CDR3 sequence is 14 residues long. The V gene is TRBV23-1, the J gene TRBJ2-1; no clear D gene. TRBV23-1 is placed among ORFs of uncertain function. The source material was cultured PBMCs, sampled from culture after CMV antigen stimulation. The receptor comes from a human donor in good health (CMV status not recorded). Some clones in this sample may be carry-over from other donors' samples. As DNA, the CDR3 is TGCGCCAGCAGTCTCTGGTACTCCTACAATGAGCAGTTCTTC. Translating it yields CASSLWYSYNEQFF.